This T cell receptor beta chain was identified in a study of T cell responses to AZD1222 COVID-19 vaccine. The table came from immunoSEQ multiplex PCR; TCRdb's copy has only in-frame clones and leaves some out. The sample lists about 100,000 clones, about 90% seen once, with less than 25% in the top ten. The CDR3 spans 14 residues. The ends lost 1 base at V and 5 bases at J; junction bases unmatched: 2. CDR1 is KGHSH, CDR2 LQKENI, per germline. The gene calls are TRBV18 and TRBJ2-7; 10 bases are shared with TRBD2. This receptor was obtained from an adult in good health. This specimen was peripheral blood, taken on day 0 of AZD1222 vaccination. CDR3 region: CASSPLAGGDEQYF. CDR3 coding DNA: TGTGCCAGCTCACCACTAGCGGGGGGCGACGAGCAGTACTTC.